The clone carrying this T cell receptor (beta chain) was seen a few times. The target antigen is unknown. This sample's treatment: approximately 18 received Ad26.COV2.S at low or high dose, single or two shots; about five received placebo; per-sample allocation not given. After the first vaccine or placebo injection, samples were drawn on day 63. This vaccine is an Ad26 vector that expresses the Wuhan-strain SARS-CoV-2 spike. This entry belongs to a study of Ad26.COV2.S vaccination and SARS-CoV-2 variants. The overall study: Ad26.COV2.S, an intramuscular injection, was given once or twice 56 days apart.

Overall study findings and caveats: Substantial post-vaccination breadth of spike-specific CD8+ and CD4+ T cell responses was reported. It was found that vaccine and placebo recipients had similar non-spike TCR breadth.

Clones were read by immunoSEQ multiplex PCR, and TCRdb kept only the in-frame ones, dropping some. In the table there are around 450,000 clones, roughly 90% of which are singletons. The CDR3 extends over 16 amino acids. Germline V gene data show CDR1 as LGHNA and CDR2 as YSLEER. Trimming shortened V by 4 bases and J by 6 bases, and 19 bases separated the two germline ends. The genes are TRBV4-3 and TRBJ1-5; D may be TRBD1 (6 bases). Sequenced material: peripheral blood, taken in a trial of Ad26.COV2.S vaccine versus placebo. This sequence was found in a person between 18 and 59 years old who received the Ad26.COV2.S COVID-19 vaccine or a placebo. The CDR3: CASSLTRGAGVQPQHF. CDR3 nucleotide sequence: TGCGCCAGCAGCCTCACTAGGGGGGCAGGGGTTCAGCCCCAGCATTTT.